The rows below give T cell receptor beta chains drawn from one sample of a study of cytomegalovirus exposure and HLA in healthy donors. Clones were sequenced by immunoSEQ multiplex PCR, and TCRdb holds only the in-frame ones, with some missing. Of 110,000 or so clones detected, roughly 72% appear once; the ten largest clones hold around 10%. The sample comprised PBMCs. The receptors were gathered from a woman aged 50 to 65 in good health and CMV-seropositive. The CDR3 runs from the conserved cysteine through the conserved F or W. D genes are given only for firm matches. Size is stated for part of the rows, as once, few or many counts, or as a class when the clone is expanded.

length: 16; D: -; V: TRBV5-5; size: -; J: TRBJ1-3; DNA: TGTGCCAGCAGCTTGAGGAGGCAGGCCGCTGGAAACACCATATATTTT; CDR3: CASSLRRQAAGNTIYF
length: 15; D: TRBD1; V: TRBV7-2; size: few; J: TRBJ2-1; DNA: TGTGCCAGCAGCCCGGACAGGGGGCGAGGGAATGAGCAGTTCTTC; CDR3: CASSPDRGRGNEQFF
length: 15; D: TRBD1; V: TRBV6-5; size: -; J: TRBJ2-2; DNA: TGTGCCAGCAGTCAGGGACAGACGAACACCGGGGAGCTGTTTTTT; CDR3: CASSQGQTNTGELFF
length: 11; D: TRBD1; V: TRBV19; size: -; J: TRBJ1-1; DNA: TGTGCCAGTACCCTGGACAGGAACGATTTCTTT; CDR3: CASTLDRNDFF
length: 12; D: -; V: TRBV27; size: -; J: TRBJ2-5; DNA: TGTGCCAGCTCTCTTGAGGGAGAGACCCAGTACTTC; CDR3: CASSLEGETQYF
length: 15; D: TRBD1; V: TRBV28; size: -; J: TRBJ1-5; DNA: TGTGCCAGCCGCCCCTTGGACAGGGAGAATCAGCCCCAGCATTTT; CDR3: CASRPLDRENQPQHF
length: 14; D: -; V: TRBV19; size: -; J: TRBJ1-1; DNA: TGTGCCAGTAGTTATACAATCCGGAGTACTGAAGCTTTCTTT; CDR3: CASSYTIRSTEAFF
length: 12; D: TRBD1; V: TRBV29-1; size: -; J: TRBJ1-2; DNA: TGCAGCGTTGCGGCGGCAGGGGGCAGCTACACCTTC; CDR3: CSVAAAGGSYTF
length: 14; D: -; V: TRBV30; size: once; J: TRBJ1-1; DNA: TGTGCCTGCCCCTCTGGGGCGGGATGGACTGAAGCTTTCTTT; CDR3: CACPSGAGWTEAFF
length: 13; D: TRBD1; V: TRBV2; size: few; J: TRBJ2-7; DNA: TGTGCCAGCCGAGGACAGGGGGCTTCCGAGCAGTACTTC; CDR3: CASRGQGASEQYF
length: 14; D: -; V: TRBV9; size: -; J: TRBJ2-3; DNA: TGTGCCAGCAGCGTAGAAGACTTCACAGATACGCAGTATTTT; CDR3: CASSVEDFTDTQYF
length: 15; D: TRBD1; V: TRBV14; size: -; J: TRBJ1-2; DNA: TGTGCCAGCAGCCAAAACAGGGGGCCCAACTATGGCTACACCTTC; CDR3: CASSQNRGPNYGYTF
length: 16; D: -; V: TRBV28; size: -; J: TRBJ1-2; DNA: TGTGCCAGCAGTCCGGGAGGGGTTAGGTTAGACTATGGCTACACCTTC; CDR3: CASSPGGVRLDYGYTF
length: 14; D: -; V: TRBV19; size: -; J: TRBJ1-1; DNA: TGTGCCAGTAGTTACAGGGACACGAACACTGAAGCTTTCTTT; CDR3: CASSYRDTNTEAFF
length: 17; D: TRBD2; V: TRBV4-3; size: -; J: TRBJ2-1; DNA: TGCGCCAGCAGCCAAGAAAGGTCCCTAGCGGGAGCTAATGAGCAGTTCTTC; CDR3: CASSQERSLAGANEQFF
length: 16; D: TRBD1; V: TRBV5-6; size: -; J: TRBJ1-4; DNA: TGTGCCAGCAGCTTATTTGACAGGGGAGCTAATGAAAAACTGTTTTTT; CDR3: CASSLFDRGANEKLFF
length: 16; D: -; V: TRBV7-6; size: once; J: TRBJ2-1; DNA: TGTGCCAGCAGCTTAGCGCCCGGAGTTGTCGACAATGAGCAGTTCTTC; CDR3: CASSLAPGVVDNEQFF
length: 15; D: -; V: TRBV4-3; size: -; J: TRBJ2-7; DNA: TGCGCCAGCAGCCAAGATCTGGGCAGGGACTACGAGCAGTACTTC; CDR3: CASSQDLGRDYEQYF
length: 13; D: -; V: TRBV7-3; size: -; J: TRBJ2-7; DNA: TGTGCCAGCAGCTTAGCTGGCGGGAAAGAGCAGTACTTC; CDR3: CASSLAGGKEQYF
length: 16; D: TRBD2; V: TRBV11-2; size: -; J: TRBJ2-5; DNA: TGTGCCAGCAGCTTTTTACTCCGGGGGGGCCTAGAGACCCAGTACTTC; CDR3: CASSFLLRGGLETQYF
length: 13; D: -; V: TRBV2; size: -; J: TRBJ2-1; DNA: TGTGCCAGCAGTGAAGCGGAGGTATCTGAGCAGTTCTTC; CDR3: CASSEAEVSEQFF
length: 14; D: -; V: TRBV6-6; size: -; J: TRBJ2-5; DNA: TGTGCCAGCAGTTACTCGGAGCCCTGGAAGACCCAGTACTTC; CDR3: CASSYSEPWKTQYF
length: 15; D: -; V: TRBV25-1; size: -; J: TRBJ2-7; DNA: TGTGCCAGCAGTGGCCGGGACACCCTTTCCTACGAGCAGTACTTC; CDR3: CASSGRDTLSYEQYF
length: 14; D: TRBD1; V: TRBV27; size: -; J: TRBJ1-5; DNA: TGTGCCAGCAGTTTTGGACAGGGCAATCAGCCCCAGCATTTT; CDR3: CASSFGQGNQPQHF
length: 11; D: -; V: TRBV2; size: once; J: TRBJ1-1; DNA: TGTGCCAGCACCGGGGTGTGGGTAGCTTTCTTT; CDR3: CASTGVWVAFF
length: 15; D: TRBD1; V: TRBV5-4; size: -; J: TRBJ1-4; DNA: TGTGCCAGCAGCTGGGGACAGGGGGTTACTGAAAAACTGTTTTTT; CDR3: CASSWGQGVTEKLFF
length: 14; D: -; V: TRBV6-1; size: -; J: TRBJ1-1; DNA: TGTGCCAGCAGTCCCCAAACATCGAACACTGAAGCTTTCTTT; CDR3: CASSPQTSNTEAFF
length: 15; D: -; V: TRBV28; size: -; J: TRBJ1-4; DNA: TGTGCCGCGCAGCAAGGCGGGCCTTGGGATGAAAAACTGTTTTTT; CDR3: CAAQQGGPWDEKLFF
length: 13; D: -; V: TRBV5-4; size: -; J: TRBJ1-2; DNA: TGTGCCAGCAGCCCCGGACAGCTCTATGGCTACACCTTC; CDR3: CASSPGQLYGYTF
length: 13; D: -; V: TRBV2; size: -; J: TRBJ2-4; DNA: TGTGCCAGCAGTTCGACAGTAAGGGACATTCAGTACTTC; CDR3: CASSSTVRDIQYF
length: 15; D: TRBD2; V: TRBV30; size: -; J: TRBJ2-2; DNA: TGTGCCTGGAAGGTTGCGGGGGGGAACACCGGGGAGCTGTTTTTT; CDR3: CAWKVAGGNTGELFF
length: 13; D: -; V: TRBV19; size: once; J: TRBJ2-3; DNA: TGTGCCAGTAGTGCCAACATGGCAGATACGCAGTATTTT; CDR3: CASSANMADTQYF
length: 16; D: TRBD1; V: TRBV7-2; size: -; J: TRBJ2-2; DNA: TGTGCCAGCTCCGCAGTGGGGACAGGGATCACCGGGGAGCTGTTTTTT; CDR3: CASSAVGTGITGELFF
length: 17; D: TRBD1; V: TRBV2; size: -; J: TRBJ1-5; DNA: TGTGCCAGCAGTGAGAGACAGGGGGTTCGGGGCAATCAGCCCCAGCATTTT; CDR3: CASSERQGVRGNQPQHF
length: 14; D: -; V: TRBV5-5; size: -; J: TRBJ1-1; DNA: TGTGCCAGCAGCTTGGAGCGCGTGAACACTGAAGCTTTCTTT; CDR3: CASSLERVNTEAFF
length: 16; D: -; V: TRBV28; size: -; J: TRBJ2-7; DNA: TGCGCCAGCAGTTTAAGTAAGGGGTCCGGCTCCTACGAGCAGTACTTC; CDR3: CASSLSKGSGSYEQYF
length: 16; D: TRBD2; V: TRBV5-6; size: -; J: TRBJ2-7; DNA: TGTGCCAGCAGGCCGAGGGGGCGGGAGGGAGTCTACGAGCAGTACTTC; CDR3: CASRPRGREGVYEQYF
length: 16; D: -; V: TRBV6-6; size: once; J: TRBJ1-2; DNA: TGTGCCAGCAGTTACGGGCGCAGGGGCCGGGACTATGGCTACACCTTC; CDR3: CASSYGRRGRDYGYTF
length: 13; D: TRBD1; V: TRBV25-1; size: once; J: TRBJ2-5; DNA: TGTGCCAGCAGTAAGGGGGCTGGCGAGACCCAGTACTTC; CDR3: CASSKGAGETQYF
length: 12; D: -; V: TRBV2; size: -; J: TRBJ1-3; DNA: TGTGCCAGCGCGATCTCTGGAAACACCATATATTTT; CDR3: CASAISGNTIYF
length: 14; D: -; V: TRBV10-3; size: -; J: TRBJ2-2; DNA: TGTGCCATCAGTCTACAGGGCTACACCGGGGAGCTGTTTTTT; CDR3: CAISLQGYTGELFF
length: 14; D: -; V: TRBV7-9; size: -; J: TRBJ1-1; DNA: TGTGCCAGCAGCTTAGACGAGGCGGTATCTGAAGCTTTCTTT; CDR3: CASSLDEAVSEAFF
length: 14; D: TRBD2; V: TRBV5-1; size: few; J: TRBJ2-7; DNA: TGCGCCAGCAGCTTGATAGCGGGGACCTACGAGCAGTACTTC; CDR3: CASSLIAGTYEQYF
length: 15; D: -; V: TRBV5-1; size: -; J: TRBJ1-2; DNA: TGCGCCAGCAGCCCCGAGGTCCAGCAGGGTTATGGCTACACCTTC; CDR3: CASSPEVQQGYGYTF
length: 17; D: TRBD1; V: TRBV4-3; size: -; J: TRBJ2-7; DNA: TGCGCCAGCAGCCAAGATATAGTCCATGGACAGGGGTTACGGCAGTACTTC; CDR3: CASSQDIVHGQGLRQYF